The T cell receptor (beta chain) under discussion was sequenced for a study of spatial heterogeneity in lung cancer. Study in general: More beta-chain than alpha-chain sequences were consistently detected. As counted in raw reads, each unique TCR and UMI combination appeared more than ten times on average.

J lost 5 bases, V lost 7 bases, and 11 bases had no gene match. From germline, CDR1 is MNHNY and CDR2 SVGAGI (reference sequence). The CDR3 has 15 amino acids. A word on this clonotype: The library was built for alpha chains, so this beta chain is an off-target read and its size means little.

Using its own MiXCR run on the 5' RACE reads, TCRdb lists one record per CDR3 protein. Of over 9,500 distinct CDR3 sequences in the sample, over 3% were seen once. Indicated time point: sample taken at primary tumor resection. Whole RNA, which was extracted from tumor, nontumor lung tissue or frozen PBMC, was sequenced without any cell sorting. This sequence joins TRBV6-6 and TRBJ2-5; 9 bases line up with TRBD2. The material was PBMCs, obtained at surgery. The receptor comes from a female donor with early-stage non-small cell lung cancer. CDR3 protein: CASTGAAGGLETQYF. CDR3 bases: TGTGCCAGCACGGGAGCGGCGGGGGGGCTCGAGACCCAGTACTTC.